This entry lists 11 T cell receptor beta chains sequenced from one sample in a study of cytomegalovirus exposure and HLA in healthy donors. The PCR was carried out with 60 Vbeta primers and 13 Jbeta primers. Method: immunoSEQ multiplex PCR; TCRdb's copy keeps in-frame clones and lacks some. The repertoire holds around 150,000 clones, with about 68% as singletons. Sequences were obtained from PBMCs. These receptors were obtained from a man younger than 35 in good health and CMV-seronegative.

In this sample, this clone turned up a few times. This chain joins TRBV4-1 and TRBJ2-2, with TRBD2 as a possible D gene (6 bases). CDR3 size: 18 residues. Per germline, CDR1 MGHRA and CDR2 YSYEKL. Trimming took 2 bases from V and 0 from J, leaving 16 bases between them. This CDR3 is CASSQQTAGLPNTGELFF. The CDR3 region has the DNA TGCGCCAGCAGCCAACAAACCGCGGGACTCCCGAACACCGGGGAGCTGTTTTTT.

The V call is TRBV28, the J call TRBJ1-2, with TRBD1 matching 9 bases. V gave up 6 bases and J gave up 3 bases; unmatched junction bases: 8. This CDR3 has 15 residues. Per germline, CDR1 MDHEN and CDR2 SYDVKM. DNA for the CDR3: TGTGCCAGCAGCTCGACACAGGGGGCGGACTATGGCTACACCTTC. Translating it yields CASSSTQGADYGYTF.

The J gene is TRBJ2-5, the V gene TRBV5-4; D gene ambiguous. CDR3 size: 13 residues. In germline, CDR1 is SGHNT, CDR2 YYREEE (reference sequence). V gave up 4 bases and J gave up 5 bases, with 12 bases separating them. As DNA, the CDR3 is TGTGCCAGCAGCCGTGTGGCGCGGGAGACCCAGTACTTC. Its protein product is CASSRVARETQYF.

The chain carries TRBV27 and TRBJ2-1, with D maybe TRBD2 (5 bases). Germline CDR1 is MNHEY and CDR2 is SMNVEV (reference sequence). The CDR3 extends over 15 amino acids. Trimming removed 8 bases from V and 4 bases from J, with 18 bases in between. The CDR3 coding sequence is TGTGCCAGCTCCCGCCCGGGTAGAGGGTACAATGAGCAGTTCTTC. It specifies CASSRPGRGYNEQFF.

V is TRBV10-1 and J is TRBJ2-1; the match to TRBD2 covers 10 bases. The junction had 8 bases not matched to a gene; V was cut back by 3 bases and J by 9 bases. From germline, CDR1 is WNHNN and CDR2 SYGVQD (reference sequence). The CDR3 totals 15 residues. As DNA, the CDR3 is TGCGCCAGCAGTGACGTGCTAGCGGGAGAGGCTGAGCAGTTCTTC. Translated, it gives CASSDVLAGEAEQFF.

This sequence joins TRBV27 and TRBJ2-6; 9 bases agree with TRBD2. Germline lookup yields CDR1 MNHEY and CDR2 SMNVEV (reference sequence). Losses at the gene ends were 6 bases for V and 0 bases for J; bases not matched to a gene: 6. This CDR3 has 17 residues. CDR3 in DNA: TGTGCCAGCAGGGCGGGGGGGTTGCGCTCTGGGGCCAACGTCCTGACTTTC. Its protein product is CASRAGGLRSGANVLTF.

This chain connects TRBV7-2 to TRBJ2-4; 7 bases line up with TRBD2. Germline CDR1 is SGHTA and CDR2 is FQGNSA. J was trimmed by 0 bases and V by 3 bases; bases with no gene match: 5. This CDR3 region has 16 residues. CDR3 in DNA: TGTGCCAGCAGCTTGGGGAGGGGCCGAGCCAAAAACATTCAGTACTTC. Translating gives CASSLGRGRAKNIQYF.

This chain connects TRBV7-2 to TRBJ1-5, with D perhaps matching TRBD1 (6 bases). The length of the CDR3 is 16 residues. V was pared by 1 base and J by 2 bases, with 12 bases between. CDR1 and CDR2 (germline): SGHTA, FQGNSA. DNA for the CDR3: TGTGCCAGCAGCTTAGAAGGGGGGGGCGGCAATCAGCCCCAGCATTTT. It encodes CASSLEGGGGNQPQHF.

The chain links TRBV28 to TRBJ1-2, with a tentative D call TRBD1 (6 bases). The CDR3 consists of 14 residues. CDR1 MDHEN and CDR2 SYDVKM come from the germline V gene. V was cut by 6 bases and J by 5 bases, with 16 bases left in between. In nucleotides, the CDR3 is TGTGCCAGCAGGTCCCAAGGGGGGGATTATGGCTACACCTTC. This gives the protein CASRSQGGDYGYTF.

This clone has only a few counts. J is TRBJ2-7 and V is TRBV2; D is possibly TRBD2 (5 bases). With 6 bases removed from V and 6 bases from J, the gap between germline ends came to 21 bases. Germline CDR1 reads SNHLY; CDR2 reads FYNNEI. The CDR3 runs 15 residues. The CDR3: CASSADGRSGGEQYF. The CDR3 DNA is TGTGCCAGCAGCGCTGATGGGCGGTCCGGAGGCGAGCAGTACTTC.

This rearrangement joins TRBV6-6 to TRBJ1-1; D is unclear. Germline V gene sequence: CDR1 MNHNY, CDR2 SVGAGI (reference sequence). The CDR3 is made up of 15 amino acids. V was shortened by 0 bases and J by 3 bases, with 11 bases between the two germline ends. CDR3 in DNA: TGTGCCAGCAGTTACTCTTCGGGGAGACACACTGAAGCTTTCTTT. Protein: CASSYSSGRHTEAFF.